These T cell receptor beta chains were read from a single sample in a study of T cells in Graves' hyperthyroidism and ophthalmopathy. One entry per CDR3 protein, called by TCRdb with MiXCR from the multiplex PCR reads. The table shows almost 500,000 distinct CDR3 sequences, with around a fifth occurring only once. Sequencing input: blood. These receptors all stem from a woman aged 70-85 years with Graves' ophthalmopathy. Both conserved end residues are part of each CDR3. The D gene is left open where the match is weak. Size values are once, few and many counts, or a class for expanded clones, and some rows have none.

>TRBD1|TRBJ1-1|many|TRBV6-1
CASQGQGRIEAFF
TGTGCCAGCCAGGGACAGGGGAGAATTGAAGCTTTCTTT
>.|TRBJ1-1|many|TRBV30
CAWSVRERGEAFF
TGTGCCTGGAGTGTGAGGGAGAGAGGTGAAGCTTTCTTT
>TRBD2|TRBJ2-3|few|TRBV7-2
CASSKLAGGVPDTQYF
TGTGCCAGCAGCAAGCTAGCGGGAGGCGTCCCAGATACGCAGTATTTT
>TRBD1|TRBJ2-3|few|TRBV29-1
CSVEDTGTGTDTQYF
TGCAGCGTTGAAGACACCGGGACAGGGACCGATACGCAGTATTTT
>.|TRBJ1-1|once|TRBV5-1
CASSWGESTEAFF
TGCGCCAGTTCATGGGGTGAGAGCACTGAAGCTTTCTTT
>.|TRBJ1-2|.|TRBV29-1
CSVGEGNANYGYTF
TGCAGCGTTGGTGAGGGTAACGCTAACTATGGCTACACCTTC
>TRBD2|TRBJ2-7|few|TRBV6-1
CASGTSGPYEQYF
TGTGCCAGCGGGACTAGCGGCCCCTACGAGCAGTACTTC
>.|TRBJ2-5|.|TRBV19
CASSILGPTGETQYF
TGTGCCAGTAGTATACTGGGGCCAACCGGAGAGACCCAGTACTTC
>TRBD2|TRBJ2-7|few|TRBV6-1
CASSPLAGGYHEQYF
TGTGCCAGCAGTCCACTAGCGGGAGGGTACCACGAGCAGTACTTC
>.|TRBJ1-4|.|TRBV2
CASSGGSWDEKLFF
TGTGCCAGCAGTGGAGGCAGTTGGGATGAAAAACTGTTTTTT
>TRBD2|TRBJ2-2|.|TRBV11-2
CASSLVGAGASGELFF
TGTGCCAGCAGCTTAGTAGGGGCGGGAGCCTCCGGGGAGCTGTTTTTT
>.|TRBJ1-2|few|TRBV30
CAWSVVDYGYTF
TGTGCCTGGAGTGTTGTCGACTATGGCTACACCTTC
>.|TRBJ1-1|many|TRBV12-3/TRBV12-4
CASSSLVDTEAFF
TGTGCCAGCAGCTCACTAGTGGACACTGAAGCTTTCTTT
>TRBD1|TRBJ1-3|.|TRBV6-1
CASSLKGDRGDTIYF
TGTGCCAGCAGCCTTAAGGGGGACAGGGGAGACACCATATATTTT
>.|TRBJ2-7|few|TRBV6-1
CASSQFRDVSYEQYF
TGTGCCAGCAGTCAGTTCAGGGATGTCTCCTACGAGCAGTACTTC
>TRBD1|TRBJ2-7|many|TRBV11-2
CASSRQGREQYF
TGTGCCAGCAGCCGACAGGGGCGAGAGCAGTACTTC
>.|TRBJ2-7|few|TRBV11-2
CASSLNRFSSYEQYF
TGTGCCAGCAGCTTAAACAGGTTTAGCTCCTACGAGCAGTACTTC
>TRBD1|TRBJ2-1|.|TRBV14
CASSLMPGQGSYNEQFF
TGTGCCAGCAGCCTGATGCCGGGACAGGGCTCCTACAATGAGCAGTTCTTC
>TRBD2|TRBJ2-3|.|TRBV6-1
CASIPTSGSTDTQYF
TGTGCCAGCATTCCGACTAGCGGGAGCACAGATACGCAGTATTTT
>TRBD1|TRBJ2-1|many|TRBV30
CAWGQGGNEQFF
TGTGCCTGGGGACAGGGTGGCAATGAGCAGTTCTTC
>TRBD1|TRBJ1-1|.|TRBV20-1
CSAKTGAGAFF
TGCAGTGCTAAAACAGGGGCTGGTGCTTTCTTT
>.|TRBJ2-7|.|TRBV5-1
CASSLGGQIREQYF
TGCGCCAGCAGCTTGGGCGGACAGATTCGCGAGCAGTACTTC
>.|TRBJ2-3|few|TRBV20-1
CSARGPGRAPSTDTQYF
TGCAGTGCTAGAGGACCGGGACGGGCCCCTAGCACAGATACGCAGTATTTT
>.|TRBJ1-2|few|TRBV6-2/TRBV6-3
CASSYSPGTYGYTF
TGTGCCAGCAGTTACTCCCCCGGAACGTATGGCTACACCTTC
>.|TRBJ2-3|.|TRBV24-1
CATSPKNTDTQYF
TGTGCCACCAGTCCCAAGAACACAGATACGCAGTATTTT
>TRBD1|TRBJ2-7|many|TRBV12-5
CASGLVLNRDSYEQYF
TGTGCTAGTGGTTTGGTACTTAATCGGGACAGCTACGAGCAGTACTTC
>TRBD2|TRBJ2-3|.|TRBV6-2/TRBV6-3
CASCHSSGRTDTQYF
TGTGCCAGCTGCCATAGTAGCGGGAGAACAGATACGCAGTATTTT
>.|TRBJ2-1|once|TRBV5-1
CASSLVENTYNEQFF
TGCGCCAGCAGCTTGGTAGAGAATACCTACAATGAGCAGTTCTTC
>TRBD1|TRBJ2-5|.|TRBV4-3
CASSQVERGHLYF
TGCGCCAGCAGCCAAGTTGAGAGGGGGCATCTGTACTTC